This entry lists 23 T cell receptor beta chains sequenced from one sample in a study of a mutant IDH1 vaccine in newly diagnosed glioma. This table comes from immunoSEQ multiplex PCR, and its TCRdb copy is limited to in-frame clones, with some not included. The profile shows some 33,000 clones, over 65% of them singletons. Time point of the sample: week 35, safety follow-up. In the vaccine, a single dose held 300 ug of the mutant IDH1 20-mer peptide, along with topical imiquimod. For these receptors, no antigen is known. The specimen comprised PBMCs, sampled from a glioma patient whose treatment included an IDH1 peptide vaccine. The receptors originated from a woman between 40 and 50 years old with glioma.

The chain couples TRBV25-1 to TRBJ2-3, with 7 nucleotides matching TRBD1. The CDR3 spans 14 residues. The V segment lost 5 bases and the J segment 2 bases; nucleotides outside the gene matches: 4. Germline V gives CDR1 MGHDK, CDR2 SYGVNS. Here the CDR3 reads CASSRTGSTDTQYF. CDR3 DNA sequence: TGTGCCAGCAGTAGGACAGGTTCCACAGATACGCAGTATTTT.

This rearrangement joins TRBV5-1 to TRBJ2-3; no clear D. Trimming took off 0 bases at V and 4 bases at J, with 9 bases between the two ends. The germline V gene has CDR1 SGHRS and CDR2 YFSETQ. There are 14 residues in the CDR3. CDR3 bases: TGCGCCAGCAGCTTGGCGGTAGATCCAGATACGCAGTATTTT. As protein: CASSLAVDPDTQYF. Filled out from reference TRBV5-1 and TRBJ2-3, the complete variable domain reads KAGVTQTPRYLIKTRGQQVTLSCSPISGHRSVSWYQQTPGQGLQFLFEYFSETQRNKGNFPGRFSGRQFSNSRSEMNVSTLELGDSALYLCASSLAVDPDTQYFGPGTRLTVL.

V usage is TRBV5-5 and J usage is TRBJ2-5; D not resolved. This CDR3 region has 14 residues. V lost 1 base, J lost 5 bases, and 12 bases lay in between. Germline lookup yields CDR1 SGHKS and CDR2 YYEKEE (reference sequence). The CDR3 nucleotides are TGTGCCAGCAGCTTGAAGTTAGGTTCCGAGACCCAGTACTTC. It yields the protein CASSLKLGSETQYF.

This clone was recorded only once. The rearrangement uses TRBV19 and TRBJ1-3; D call uncertain. Germline CDR1 reads LNHDA; CDR2 reads SQIVND (reference sequence). V dropped 5 bases and J dropped 0 bases, with 11 bases sitting between them. This CDR3 has 15 amino acids. The CDR3 here is CASSLTANSGNTIYF. CDR3 in DNA: TGTGCCAGTAGTTTAACAGCGAACTCTGGAAACACCATATATTTT.

This clone was observed a single time. The chain combines TRBV5-1 with TRBJ2-3; D might be TRBD1 (7 bases). V was pared by 2 bases and J by 1 base, with 14 bases between. The CDR3 length is 16 residues. Germline V gene sequence: CDR1 SGHRS, CDR2 YFSETQ. CDR3 protein: CASSFSGGGRTDTQYF. The DNA of the CDR3 is TGCGCCAGCAGCTTCAGCGGAGGGGGCCGCACAGATACGCAGTATTTT. The full variable domain, rest sourced from reference TRBV5-1 and TRBJ2-3, is KAGVTQTPRYLIKTRGQQVTLSCSPISGHRSVSWYQQTPGQGLQFLFEYFSETQRNKGNFPGRFSGRQFSNSRSEMNVSTLELGDSALYLCASSFSGGGRTDTQYFGPGTRLTVL.

The rearrangement links TRBV29-1 to TRBJ2-3; D not certain. This CDR3 has 13 residues. V gave up 4 bases and J gave up 6 bases, with 14 bases separating them. The germline V gene encodes CDR1 SQVTM and CDR2 ANQGSEA. The CDR3 here is CSVGANRGDTQYF. The DNA for the CDR3 is TGCAGCGTTGGGGCTAACCGTGGTGATACGCAGTATTTT.

The V gene is TRBV29-1, the J gene TRBJ2-1; the D gene is possibly TRBD1 (5 bases). Trimming cost V 7 bases and J 1 base, with 11 bases left between them. There are 13 residues in the CDR3. Germline CDR1 reads SQVTM; CDR2 reads ANQGSEA. The CDR3 loop reads CSASTESYNEQFF. Written as DNA, the CDR3 is TGCAGCGCCTCGACAGAGTCCTACAATGAGCAGTTCTTC.

This rearrangement joins TRBV10-2 to TRBJ1-2; D ambiguous. The V and J ends lost 0 bases and 8 bases respectively, with 10 bases between them. Germline V gene lookup returns CDR1 WSHSY and CDR2 SAAADI. The CDR3 is 13 residues long. In DNA form, the CDR3 reads TGCGCCAGCAGTGAGTCAGGGCCCTCCGGCTACACCTTC. Translated: CASSESGPSGYTF.

V gene TRBV25-1 combines with J gene TRBJ1-5; 12 nucleotides align to TRBD1. Germline lookup yields CDR1 MGHDK and CDR2 SYGVNS. J lost 0 bases, V lost 6 bases, and 6 bases had no gene match. CDR3 length: 17 amino acids. DNA for the CDR3: TGTGCCAGCAGGGGGACAGGGGGCCCTTATAGCAATCAGCCCCAGCATTTT. It codes for CASRGTGGPYSNQPQHF.

The chain uses TRBV19 and TRBJ1-5; 7 positions match TRBD1. CDR3 size: 14 residues. Per the germline V gene, CDR1 is LNHDA and CDR2 is SQIVND (reference sequence). The V gene end was trimmed by 3 bases and the J gene end by 4 bases; junction bases not matched to a gene: 3. The CDR3 here is CASSIGQENQPQHF. CDR3 DNA sequence: TGTGCCAGTAGTATTGGACAGGAAAATCAGCCCCAGCATTTT.

The chain links TRBV6-5 to TRBJ1-3, with unresolved D. Trimming took off 5 bases at V and 4 bases at J, with 15 bases between the two ends. The CDR3 is made up of 15 amino acids. Germline CDR1 MNHEY, CDR2 SVGAGI. Written as DNA, the CDR3 is TGTGCCAGCAGTCTGGAGAGTCCGAGCGGAAACACCATATATTTT. It codes for CASSLESPSGNTIYF.

This chain links TRBV4-1 with TRBJ1-4; D gene unclear. The CDR3 length is 16 residues. Trimming removed 1 base from V and 0 bases from J, with 9 bases in between. Germline V gives CDR1 MGHRA, CDR2 YSYEKL. This chain's CDR3 is CASSQVLAATNEKLFF. CDR3 DNA sequence: TGCGCCAGCAGCCAAGTGTTGGCCGCAACTAATGAAAAACTGTTTTTT.

This rearrangement joins TRBV9 to TRBJ2-3; 7 bases align to TRBD1. The V segment lost 3 bases and the J segment 1 base; nucleotides outside the gene matches: 8. Germline assignment: CDR1 SGDLS and CDR2 YYNGEE. CDR3 length: 16 amino acids. For the CDR3, the DNA is TGTGCCAGCAGCGGACTACAGGGGCTGGGCACAGATACGCAGTATTTT. As protein: CASSGLQGLGTDTQYF.

This chain uses TRBV7-9 with TRBJ2-1; D remains ambiguous. This CDR3 spans 12 amino acids. In germline, CDR1 is SEHNR, CDR2 FQNEAQ (reference sequence). Trimming pared 5 bases from V and 7 bases from J, leaving 9 bases between. CDR3 nucleotide sequence: TGTGCCAGCAGCCAAATAGCAAATGAGCAGTTCTTC. This translates into CASSQIANEQFF.

This chain connects TRBV6-1 to TRBJ2-7, with 12 positions matching TRBD2. The V segment lost 6 bases and the J segment 3 bases; nucleotides outside the gene matches: 6. Germline CDR1 is MNHNS and CDR2 is SASEGT. The CDR3 is 15 amino acids. DNA of the CDR3: TGTGCCAGCAGCCGGACTAGCGGGGATCACTACGAGCAGTACTTC. As protein: CASSRTSGDHYEQYF.

The V gene is TRBV4-3, the J gene TRBJ2-7; no firm D call. CDR1 and CDR2 from the germline V gene are LGHNA and YSLEER. Trimming removed 2 bases from V and 0 bases from J, with 11 bases in between. The CDR3 is 15 residues long. CDR3 protein: CASSQNTDNSYEQYF. In nucleotides, the CDR3 is TGCGCCAGCAGCCAAAATACCGACAACTCCTACGAGCAGTACTTC.

This clone was seen a single time. This chain joins TRBV9 and TRBJ2-2; D perhaps matches TRBD1 (6 bases). The CDR3 spans 16 residues. V dropped 4 bases and J dropped 1 base, with 14 bases sitting between them. The germline CDR1 and CDR2 sequences are SGDLS and YYNGEE. In DNA, the CDR3 is TGTGCCAGCAGCACCCGTAGGGGACAGAACACCGGGGAGCTGTTTTTT. Translation gives CASSTRRGQNTGELFF.

The chain combines TRBV9 with TRBJ1-2, with 9 bases that match TRBD1. The V gene's germline CDR1 is SGDLS and CDR2 YYNGEE. The CDR3 is 14 amino acids. The V and J ends lost 3 bases and 7 bases, in that order; junction bases with no gene match: 7. The CDR3 protein is CASSGTGELAGYTF. The CDR3 coding sequence is TGTGCCAGCAGCGGGACAGGGGAATTAGCTGGCTACACCTTC.

This chain links TRBV15 with TRBJ2-7, with 7 bases lining up with TRBD1. The V gene's germline CDR1 is LNHNV and CDR2 YYDKDF (reference sequence). Germline trimming cut 7 bases from V and 4 bases from J; bases unmatched to any gene: 1. The CDR3 totals 11 residues. The CDR3 protein is CATKGAYEQYF. DNA for the CDR3: TGTGCCACCAAGGGGGCTTACGAGCAGTACTTC.

CDR3 loop: CGAGGHTYNEQFF. In DNA, the CDR3 is TGTGGGGCGGGGGGGCACACCTACAATGAGCAGTTCTTC. The rearrangement links TRBV19 to TRBJ2-1; TRBD2 agrees at 9 bases. Germline V gene data show CDR1 as LNHDA and CDR2 as SQIVND (reference sequence). This CDR3 contains 13 residues. Based on the CDR3 plus reference TRBV19 and TRBJ2-1, the full variable domain is DGGITQSPKYLFRKEGQNVTLSCEQNLNHDAMYWYRQDPGQGLRLIYYSQIVNDFQKGDIAEGYSVSREKKESFPLTVTSAQKNPTAFYLCGAGGHTYNEQFFGPGTRLTVL.

This chain joins TRBV10-1 and TRBJ2-3, with D unresolved. The CDR3 totals 15 residues. V was pared by 2 bases and J by 3 bases, with 12 bases between. The V gene's germline CDR1 is WNHNN and CDR2 SYGVQD (reference sequence). This CDR3 reads CASSETPDTTDTQYF. The CDR3 DNA reads as TGCGCCAGCAGTGAGACCCCCGATACGACAGATACGCAGTATTTT.

The genes are TRBV21-1 and TRBJ1-1. TRBV21-1 is labeled a pseudogene. The CDR3 loop spans 15 amino acids. CDR3 nucleotide sequence: TGTGCCAGCAGCAAGAGGGGCAGGGAGGTCCCTGAAGCTTTCTTT. It specifies CASSKRGREVPEAFF.

The chain couples TRBV2 to TRBJ2-1; 10 nucleotides line up with TRBD2. The trim removed 1 base at V and 4 bases at J, leaving 4 bases unmatched. This CDR3 spans 16 amino acids. The V gene's germline CDR1 is SNHLY and CDR2 FYNNEI. The CDR3 DNA reads as TGTGCCAGCAGTGAAGTTCTAGCGGGGGCTTACAATGAGCAGTTCTTC. Its translation: CASSEVLAGAYNEQFF. The full variable domain, in which reference TRBV2 and TRBJ2-1 provide the parts outside the CDR3, is EPEVTQTPSHQVTQMGQEVILRCVPISNHLYFYWYRQILGQKVEFLVSFYNNEISEKSEIFDDQFSVERPDGSNFTLKIRSTKLEDSAMYFCASSEVLAGAYNEQFFGPGTRLTVL.